Listed below are T cell receptor beta chains from one sample, sequenced in a study of OX40 agonist ivuxolimab in advanced cancers. Only in-frame clones appear in the TCRdb table, and some are missing; sequencing was by immunoSEQ multiplex PCR. The sample records over 50,000 clones, roughly 84% being singletons. This specimen was CD4+ or CD8+ T cells sorted from blood, taken in a trial of the OX40 agonist ivuxolimab. The receptors here all came from an adult with an advanced solid tumor such as melanoma, head and neck, liver or kidney cancer. Each CDR3 is given with its conserved first and last residue. The D gene is left open where the match is weak.

d_gene | v_gene | CDR3aa
. | TRBV18 | CASSPLGQVNTEAFF
. | TRBV4-1 | CASSQEGGRVGKYNEQFF
. | TRBV9 | CASSVVSTEQFF
. | TRBV11-2 | CASSTNQGANYGYTF
. | TRBV10-3 | CAIGDTGQIDEQYF
. | TRBV30 | CAWSANQIVNTIYF
. | TRBV2 | CASSEEGLSGNTIYF
. | TRBV5-5 | CASSLQPRSNQPQHF
TRBD2 | TRBV11-2 | CASSLGRLAEYNEQFF
TRBD1 | TRBV7-7 | CASSRDREETQYF
TRBD1 | TRBV5-4 | CASSLPGQETEAFF
. | TRBV29-1 | CSVEAQKNTEAFF
TRBD2 | TRBV29-1 | CSVGGGVGRAPDEQYF
. | TRBV15 | CATSRDKAFGSGQLTDTQYF
. | TRBV20-1 | CSASAGDTQYF
. | TRBV5-4 | CASSLFFQAGERYGYTF
TRBD2 | TRBV7-9 | CASSFGLADNQETQYF
TRBD2 | TRBV4-2 | CASSQDVGGSSNEQFF
. | TRBV28 | CASSWMQGTAEAFF
. | TRBV7-8 | CASSFNSPGNTIYF
. | TRBV7-8 | CASSLPQGRVNTGELFF